A single sample is the source of the 14 T cell receptor beta chains below, sequenced in a study of HIV-infected patients and healthy controls. Antiretroviral therapy had run roughly three months, about 14 weeks, before follow-up blood collection. Whole blood was used without fractionation, so all unsorted peripheral T cells were included. Around 450 ng RNA was reverse transcribed with alpha and beta constant-region primers. Alpha and beta chain libraries were made separately by chain-specific third strand synthesis with multiplexing indices. In TCRdb, the 5' RACE reads were re-called with MiXCR into one record per CDR3 protein. The profile shows 6,600 or so distinct CDR3 sequences, 7.5% to 10% of them singletons. The sample was blood, taken during antiretroviral therapy. The receptors were sampled from an adult with HIV infection.

The rearrangement joins TRBV7-2 to TRBJ2-7; D not certain. The V end lost 1 base, the J end lost 7 bases, and 11 bases lay between the germline ends. Germline lookup yields CDR1 SGHTA and CDR2 FQGNSA. The CDR3 length is 13 residues. The CDR3 is CASSLVPAREQYF. CDR3 DNA: TGTGCCAGCAGCTTAGTTCCAGCGCGGGAGCAGTACTTC.

This clonotype was recorded a few times. This chain joins TRBV6-1 and TRBJ1-2; D unclear. The CDR3 totals 14 residues. V was pared by 1 base and J by 4 bases, with 10 bases between. Germline V lookup: CDR1 MNHNS, CDR2 SASEGT. The CDR3 is CASSEGSVVYGYTF. CDR3 DNA sequence: TGTGCCAGCAGTGAAGGGTCAGTTGTCTATGGCTACACCTTC.

Ten or more counts support this clonotype. The chain uses TRBV4-1 and TRBJ1-2, with D unresolved. The germline V and J ends were trimmed by 0 bases and 2 bases, with 10 bases remaining between them. The CDR3 is 15 amino acids. From germline, CDR1 is MGHRA and CDR2 YSYEKL. CDR3 loop: CASSQERALNYGYTF. CDR3 nucleotides: TGCGCCAGCAGCCAAGAGAGGGCCTTAAACTATGGCTACACCTTC.

This clonotype is medium-sized in the sample. This chain connects TRBV27 to TRBJ2-2, with D perhaps TRBD1 (5 bases). V was clipped by 4 bases and J by 6 bases, with 12 bases between them. The length of the CDR3 is 14 residues. CDR1 is MNHEY and CDR2 is SMNVEV in the germline V gene (reference sequence). CDR3 DNA: TGTGCCAGCAGTTCAGGGTTAACAGCCGGGGAGCTGTTTTTT. It encodes CASSSGLTAGELFF.

Sample share makes this clonotype medium-sized. The chain joins TRBV7-9 to TRBJ1-1; 9 bases are shared with TRBD1. V was pared by 1 base and J by 11 bases, with 8 bases of the junction left unmatched. The CDR3 length is 14 residues. Germline V gives CDR1 SEHNR, CDR2 FQNEAQ (reference sequence). The CDR3 loop reads CASSLEGHRGHAFF. DNA for the CDR3: TGTGCCAGCAGCTTAGAAGGACACAGGGGGCATGCTTTCTTT. The full variable domain, completed using reference TRBV7-9 and TRBJ1-1, is DTGVSQNPRHKITKRGQNVTFRCDPISEHNRLYWYRQTLGQGPEFLTYFQNEAQLEKSRLLSDRFSAERPKGSFSTLEIQRTEQGDSAMYLCASSLEGHRGHAFFGQGTRLTVV.

This clonotype was detected many times. The chain links TRBV6-2 or TRBV6-3 to TRBJ1-5; 7 bases fit TRBD1. Germline trimming cut 2 bases from V and 7 bases from J; bases unmatched to any gene: 8. Per germline, CDR1 MNHEY and CDR2 SVGEGT. This CDR3 contains 15 residues. The CDR3 bases are TGTGCCAGCAGTTACCAAAGGACAGGAAAGCAGCCCCAGCATTTT. Translated, it gives CASSYQRTGKQPQHF.

This clonotype ranks as medium-sized. The chain couples TRBV29-1 to TRBJ1-1; D is uncertain. The CDR3 totals 12 residues. The ends were cut back, 0 bases at V and 4 bases at J, with 6 bases in the middle. Germline assignment: CDR1 SQVTM and CDR2 ANQGSEA. CDR3 DNA: TGCAGCGTTGAAGAGCGGAGCACTGAAGCTTTCTTT. It specifies CSVEERSTEAFF.

This clonotype was counted ten times or more. The gene calls are TRBV6-2 or TRBV6-3 and TRBJ1-1, with D tentatively TRBD1 (6 bases). V was trimmed by 1 base and J by 5 bases, leaving 8 bases between them. The CDR3 contains 13 residues. CDR1 is MNHEY, CDR2 SVGEGT, per germline. CDR3 amino acids: CASSYWGRTEAFF. The CDR3 DNA follows: TGTGCCAGCAGTTACTGGGGGCGGACTGAAGCTTTCTTT.

This clonotype occurred many times. V usage is TRBV29-1 and J usage is TRBJ1-1, with 8 positions matching TRBD1. Germline V lookup: CDR1 SQVTM, CDR2 ANQGSEA. The CDR3 has 13 amino acids. The J segment lost 2 bases and the V segment lost 5 bases, leaving 4 bases of the junction unmatched. This chain's CDR3 is CSVRTGSNTEAFF. In nucleotides, the CDR3 is TGCAGCGTTAGGACAGGGAGTAACACTGAAGCTTTCTTT.

The V call is TRBV3-1, the J call TRBJ1-4; D call uncertain. The length of the CDR3 is 17 residues. Germline values: CDR1 LGHDT, CDR2 YNNKEL (reference sequence). V was pared by 0 bases and J by 8 bases, with 19 bases between. The CDR3 nucleotides are TGTGCCAGCAGCCAAGATCCACCCGGAGCAGGTGCCGAAAAACTGTTTTTT. Amino acids: CASSQDPPGAGAEKLFF.

This clonotype was observed many times. The rearrangement links TRBV4-3 to TRBJ1-1; TRBD1 is a possible D gene (5 bases). Germline CDR1 LGHNA, CDR2 YSLEER. Trimming removed 0 bases at V and 1 base at J, with 9 bases between. The CDR3 loop spans 15 amino acids. The CDR3 nucleotides read TGCGCCAGCAGCCAAGATTGGAGGGGGAACACTGAAGCTTTCTTT. It is translated as CASSQDWRGNTEAFF.

This clonotype has ten or more counts. This sequence joins TRBV6-5 and TRBJ1-5; D not certain. Germline CDR1 and CDR2: MNHEY and SVGAGI. Trimming left V 5 bases short and J 7 bases short, with 18 bases between. CDR3 length: 15 residues. The CDR3 protein is CASSPRQSAWQPQHF. The CDR3 nucleotides read TGTGCCAGCAGTCCCCGGCAGTCAGCCTGGCAGCCCCAGCATTTT.

By share, this clonotype ranks as medium-sized. This chain connects TRBV29-1 to TRBJ2-2, with D possibly TRBD1 on 5 matching bases. Germline V gives CDR1 SQVTM, CDR2 ANQGSEA. Trimming took off 1 base at V and 3 bases at J, with 18 bases between the two ends. The CDR3 is 17 residues long. CDR3 coding DNA: TGCAGCGTTGAAGGACAGTCCTTAGGCCCTCACACCGGGGAGCTGTTTTTT. This translates into CSVEGQSLGPHTGELFF.

This clonotype was seen at least ten times. The rearrangement uses TRBV7-2 and TRBJ2-3, with 9 positions matching TRBD2. CDR1 is SGHTA, CDR2 FQGNSA, per germline. This CDR3 has 16 residues. V gave up 3 bases and J gave up 1 base; unmatched junction bases: 5. CDR3 sequence: CASSFRLAGRTDTQYF. Here the CDR3 DNA reads TGTGCCAGCAGCTTCCGGCTAGCGGGGCGCACAGATACGCAGTATTTT.